The 32 T cell receptor beta chains presented below share a single source sample, sequenced in a study of siplizumab effects on memory and regulatory T cells. Sequenced by immunoSEQ multiplex PCR; TCRdb stores in-frame clones only, minus some. The sample includes about 85,000 clones, roughly 94% of them seen just once. Sample: CD8+ T cells sorted from blood. The source is a human donor in good health.

The chain links TRBV5-6 to TRBJ1-2; D gene uncertain. The CDR3 extends over 15 amino acids. Germline V gives CDR1 SGHDT, CDR2 YYEEEE. V was shortened by 7 bases and J by 0 bases, with 16 bases between the two germline ends. CDR3 residues: CASGRLGEANYGYTF. The CDR3 DNA is TGTGCCAGCGGCCGCCTAGGAGAAGCTAACTATGGCTACACCTTC.

The chain joins TRBV27 to TRBJ2-1, with TRBD2 identical over 9 bases. Germline V gives CDR1 MNHEY, CDR2 SMNVEV (reference sequence). V lost 1 base and J lost 7; bases outside the gene matches: 8. The CDR3 runs 16 residues. The CDR3 loop is CASSLLASGIGNEQFF. As DNA, the CDR3 is TGTGCCAGCAGTTTATTGGCTAGCGGGATTGGGAATGAGCAGTTCTTC.

This clone was detected only once. The chain joins TRBV30 to TRBJ2-1; no firm D call. This CDR3 region has 12 residues. Germline CDR1 is GTSNPN and CDR2 is SVGIG (reference sequence). Trimming stripped 5 bases from V and 9 bases from J, with 14 bases between. The CDR3 DNA reads as TGTGCCTGGGACGGCCCGTCCGGTGAGCAGTTCTTC. It codes for CAWDGPSGEQFF.

The chain recombines TRBV6-5 with TRBJ2-7, with TRBD1 matching 7 bases. J gave up 4 bases and V 0 bases, and 3 bases lay outside the gene matches. CDR1 MNHEY and CDR2 SVGAGI come from the germline V gene. There are 14 residues in the CDR3. DNA of the CDR3: TGTGCCAGCAGTTACTCCGGGACAGATTACGAGCAGTACTTC. Amino acids: CASSYSGTDYEQYF.

V gene TRBV7-2 combines with J gene TRBJ2-7; 8 bases match TRBD1. The CDR3 covers 14 residues. Germline assignment: CDR1 SGHTA and CDR2 FQGNSA. The ends lost 4 bases at V and 1 base at J; junction bases unmatched: 3. CDR3 residues: CASSSNRGSYEQYF. CDR3 DNA sequence: TGTGCCAGCAGCTCTAACAGGGGGTCCTACGAGCAGTACTTC.

Comments on this clone: The sample carries other DNA sequences with the same CDR3. V gene TRBV9 combines with J gene TRBJ1-1; D gene uncertain. This CDR3 has 13 amino acids. CDR1 and CDR2 from the germline V gene are SGDLS and YYNGEE. Trimming took 0 bases from V and 1 from J, leaving 4 bases between them. This CDR3 reads CASSVVPNTEAFF. The CDR3 DNA reads as TGTGCCAGCAGCGTAGTTCCGAACACTGAAGCTTTCTTT. The full variable domain, rest sourced from reference TRBV9 and TRBJ1-1, is DSGVTQTPKHLITATGQRVTLRCSPRSGDLSVYWYQQSLDQGLQFLIQYYNGEERAKGNILERFSAQQFPDLHSELNLSSLELGDSALYFCASSVVPNTEAFFGQGTRLTVV.

V is TRBV5-1 and J is TRBJ2-5; D uncertain. The germline V gene encodes CDR1 SGHRS and CDR2 YFSETQ. This CDR3 region has 12 residues. The V end lost 0 bases, the J end lost 9 bases, and 9 bases lay between the germline ends. Here the CDR3 reads CASSLGGSSQYF. DNA for the CDR3: TGCGCCAGCAGCTTGGGTGGTTCATCCCAGTACTTC. Full variable domain (remainder filled in from reference TRBV5-1 and TRBJ2-5): KAGVTQTPRYLIKTRGQQVTLSCSPISGHRSVSWYQQTPGQGLQFLFEYFSETQRNKGNFPGRFSGRQFSNSRSEMNVSTLELGDSALYLCASSLGGSSQYFGPGTRLLVL.

This chain connects TRBV7-8 to TRBJ2-7, with D possibly matching TRBD1 (5 bases). Deletions cut 4 bases from V and 5 bases from J, with 9 bases between. Germline loops: CDR1 SGHVS, CDR2 FQNEAQ. The CDR3 covers 12 residues. DNA of the CDR3: TGTGCCAGCAGCTCCAGGGTTGACGAGCAGTACTTC. This encodes CASSSRVDEQYF. The whole variable domain, filled in from reference TRBV7-8 and TRBJ2-7, reads GAGVSQSPRYKVAKRGQDVALRCDPISGHVSLFWYQQALGQGPEFLTYFQNEAQLDKSGLPSDRFFAERPEGSVSTLKIQRTQQEDSAVYLCASSSRVDEQYFGPGTRLTVT.

The chain combines TRBV6-5 with TRBJ1-2; D not certain. In germline, CDR1 is MNHEY, CDR2 SVGAGI. This CDR3 is 15 amino acids long. Trimming left V 5 bases short and J 0 bases short, with 13 bases between. CDR3 sequence: CASSTRIPANYGYTF. The CDR3 nucleotides read TGTGCCAGCAGTACCCGAATACCAGCTAACTATGGCTACACCTTC.

Notes on this clone: The same CDR3 also results from other DNA sequences found in this sample. The chain joins TRBV18 to TRBJ2-7; tentative D call: TRBD2 (6 bases). The germline V and J ends were trimmed by 3 bases and 1 base, with 13 bases remaining between them. The CDR3 contains 15 residues. Germline CDR1 is KGHSH and CDR2 is LQKENI. Here the CDR3 reads CASSPGTGGSYEQYF. In nucleotides, the CDR3 is TGTGCCAGCTCACCCGGCACCGGGGGTTCCTACGAGCAGTACTTC. Filled out from reference TRBV18 and TRBJ2-7, the complete variable domain reads NAGVMQNPRHLVRRRGQEARLRCSPMKGHSHVYWYRQLPEEGLKFMVYLQKENIIDESGMPKERFSAEFPKEGPSILRIQQVVRGDSAAYFCASSPGTGGSYEQYFGPGTRLTVT.

The chain uses TRBV29-1 and TRBJ2-2; 11 nucleotides line up with TRBD2. CDR1 SQVTM and CDR2 ANQGSEA come from the germline V gene. The length of the CDR3 is 15 residues. J lost 3 bases, V lost 6 bases, and 6 bases had no gene match. CDR3 bases: TGCAGCGTGGAACTAGCGGGAGATGACACCGGGGAGCTGTTTTTT. As protein: CSVELAGDDTGELFF.

The chain is built from TRBV7-9 and TRBJ1-1; D call uncertain. Between the trimmed V and J ends, which lost 4 bases and 0 bases, there was a span of 15 bases. CDR3 length: 16 residues. The germline V gene encodes CDR1 SEHNR and CDR2 FQNEAQ (reference sequence). This chain's CDR3 is CASSSPRTDMNTEAFF. The CDR3 bases are TGTGCCAGCAGCTCCCCTCGGACCGATATGAACACTGAAGCTTTCTTT.

This chain uses TRBV6-5 with TRBJ2-5, with 11 bases aligning to TRBD2. The closer fit of TRBJ2-7 to the DNA end suggests the J call may be wrong. The CDR3 spans 16 residues. Germline V gene data show CDR1 as MNHEY and CDR2 as SVGAGI. This CDR3 is CASSYSGLAASYEQYF. The CDR3 nucleotides are TGTGCCAGCAGTTACTCGGGACTAGCGGCCTCCTACGAGCAGTACTTC.

CDR3 in amino acids: CASSPLVSGVYEQYF. The CDR3 nucleotides read TGTGCCAGCAGTCCCCTTGTTTCAGGGGTCTACGAGCAGTACTTC. The chain recombines TRBV27 with TRBJ2-7, with D perhaps matching TRBD1 (6 bases). Germline V gives CDR1 MNHEY, CDR2 SMNVEV (reference sequence). The CDR3 has 15 amino acids. Trimming cost V 5 bases and J 3 bases, with 17 bases left between them.

The DNA of the CDR3 is TGCGCCAGCAGTGGATCAGCGGGAAAGGGGTGGGAGCAGTACTTC. It is translated as CASSGSAGKGWEQYF. The chain carries TRBV10-1 and TRBJ2-7; 7 bases are a match to TRBD2. The CDR3 extends over 15 amino acids. V lost 4 bases and J lost 7; bases outside the gene matches: 13. In germline, CDR1 is WNHNN, CDR2 SYGVQD (reference sequence).

This clone has just one count. The V call is TRBV11-2, the J call TRBJ2-1, with a possible D match to TRBD1 (6 bases). This CDR3 has 15 amino acids. V was trimmed by 5 bases and J by 0 bases, leaving 11 bases between them. The germline CDR1 and CDR2 sequences are SGHAT and FQNNGV. The CDR3 DNA reads as TGTGCCAGCAGCATGGGGGCGGGCTCCTACAATGAGCAGTTCTTC. This sequence encodes CASSMGAGSYNEQFF.

The V and J genes are TRBV19 and TRBJ1-5; unclear D gene. Germline V CDR1 and CDR2: LNHDA, SQIVND (reference sequence). V gave up 0 bases and J gave up 7 bases, with 7 bases separating them. The CDR3 covers 13 residues. This CDR3 is CASSIDLSQPQHF. Written as DNA, the CDR3 is TGTGCCAGTAGTATAGATCTATCCCAGCCCCAGCATTTT.

The rearrangement uses TRBV7-8 and TRBJ2-2; D unclear. The V gene lost 5 bases and the J gene lost 7 bases, with 17 bases spanning the gap. This CDR3 has 15 residues. Germline assignment: CDR1 SGHVS and CDR2 FQNEAQ. CDR3 DNA: TGTGCCAGCAGCCAACCGGCCTCAGCAAACGGGGAGCTGTTTTTT. As protein: CASSQPASANGELFF.

The chain has TRBV30 and TRBJ2-7; D not certain. This CDR3 contains 12 residues. V was trimmed by 5 bases and J by 6 bases, leaving 14 bases between them. Germline V gene lookup returns CDR1 GTSNPN and CDR2 SVGIG (reference sequence). CDR3 sequence reads: CAWDLSASEQYF. The CDR3 DNA is TGTGCCTGGGACCTCTCGGCTAGCGAGCAGTACTTC. Full variable domain (missing parts from reference TRBV30 and TRBJ2-7): SQTIHQWPATLVQPVGSPLSLECTVEGTSNPNLYWYRQAAGRGLQLLFYSVGIGQISSEVPQNLSASRPQDRQFILSSKKLLLSDSGFYLCAWDLSASEQYFGPGTRLTVT.

This clone was counted a few times. V is TRBV27 and J is TRBJ2-2; 8 nucleotides align to TRBD2. The germline V gene encodes CDR1 MNHEY and CDR2 SMNVEV (reference sequence). The junction had 9 bases not matched to a gene; V was cut back by 8 bases and J by 4 bases. The CDR3 spans 15 residues. CDR3 in amino acids: CASQLAGSFTGELFF. In DNA, the CDR3 is TGTGCCAGCCAGCTAGCGGGCAGCTTCACCGGGGAGCTGTTTTTT.

This clone appeared a single time. The chain recombines TRBV7-2 with TRBJ2-6; tentatively, D is TRBD1 (6 bases). V lost 3 bases and J lost 2, with 14 bases in between. The CDR3 loop spans 17 amino acids. Germline V CDR1 and CDR2: SGHTA, FQGNSA. CDR3 sequence reads: CASSFPRQAAGANVLTF. The CDR3 bases are TGTGCCAGCAGCTTCCCGAGACAGGCCGCTGGGGCCAACGTCCTGACTTTC. Filled out from reference TRBV7-2 and TRBJ2-6, the complete variable domain reads GAGVSQSPSNKVTEKGKDVELRCDPISGHTALYWYRQSLGQGLEFLIYFQGNSAPDKSGLPSDRFSAERTGGSVSTLTIQRTQQEDSAVYLCASSFPRQAAGANVLTFGAGSRLTVL.

This chain links TRBV18 with TRBJ2-7, with unresolved D. The CDR3 contains 14 residues. V was cut by 0 bases and J by 2 bases, with 8 bases left in between. CDR1 is KGHSH, CDR2 LQKENI, per germline. The CDR3 spells CASSPPSRTYEQYF. DNA for the CDR3: TGTGCCAGCTCACCACCTTCGAGAACCTACGAGCAGTACTTC.

The V gene is TRBV27, the J gene TRBJ2-2; D is unresolved. From germline, CDR1 is MNHEY and CDR2 SMNVEV (reference sequence). The CDR3 extends over 11 amino acids. V was shortened by 2 bases and J by 6 bases, with 1 base between the two germline ends. This CDR3 reads CASSLPGELFF. Written as DNA, the CDR3 is TGTGCCAGCAGTTTACCCGGGGAGCTGTTTTTT.

The J gene is TRBJ2-7, the V gene TRBV15; 9 nucleotides match TRBD1. CDR1 is LNHNV and CDR2 is YYDKDF in the germline V gene (reference sequence). This CDR3 comprises 14 residues. V trimming: 3 bases; J trimming: 1 base; junction bases outside the gene matches: 1. The CDR3 coding sequence is TGTGCCACCAGCAGTGGGACAGGGTCCTACGAGCAGTACTTC. This gives the protein CATSSGTGSYEQYF.

Only one count was recorded for this clone. A read error may account for a junction end that differs from germline. The chain recombines TRBV6-9 with TRBJ1-4, with D uncertain. Germline V gene sequence: CDR1 MNHGY, CDR2 SVAAGI. The length of the CDR3 is 8 residues. Here the CDR3 DNA reads TGTGCCGGGAGGGCAGGTGTTTTT. Its protein product is CAGRAGVF.

This clone was detected only once. The V and J genes are TRBV27 and TRBJ2-5; weak D call: TRBD2 (6 bases). The end of the DNA aligns better with TRBJ2-7, so the J call may be wrong. Germline lookup yields CDR1 MNHEY and CDR2 SMNVEV (reference sequence). The CDR3 loop spans 14 amino acids. In DNA form, the CDR3 reads TGTGCCAGCAGTTTCGGGACTGGCTCCTACGAGCAGTACTTC. Protein: CASSFGTGSYEQYF.

With regard to this clone: This specimen includes other DNA sequences encoding the same CDR3. The CDR3 bases are TGTGCCAGCAGCGTAGGAGGGGGTAATCAGCCCCAGCATTTT. It codes for CASSVGGGNQPQHF. This sequence joins TRBV9 and TRBJ1-5, with D possibly matching TRBD1 (6 bases). This CDR3 region has 14 residues. Germline CDR1 SGDLS, CDR2 YYNGEE. Trimming cost V 0 bases and J 4 bases, with 8 bases left between them.

The chain joins TRBV6-5 to TRBJ2-7; 7 bases match TRBD2. CDR1 and CDR2 (germline): MNHEY, SVGAGI. V gave up 0 bases and J gave up 3 bases; unmatched junction bases: 8. This CDR3 comprises 16 residues. This CDR3 reads CASSYSTLAINYEQYF. DNA of the CDR3: TGTGCCAGCAGTTACTCGACACTAGCGATTAACTACGAGCAGTACTTC.

The gene calls are TRBV27 and TRBJ2-3; D gene ambiguous. V was cut by 5 bases and J by 1 base, with 10 bases left in between. The germline CDR1 and CDR2 sequences are MNHEY and SMNVEV (reference sequence). This CDR3 has 14 residues. The CDR3 nucleotides are TGTGCCAGCAGTCCACTACTACGCACAGATACGCAGTATTTT. This translates into CASSPLLRTDTQYF.

Written as DNA, the CDR3 is TGTGCCAGCTCACCATCCGCGGGAGGAACTGGCGAGCAGTACTTC. Amino acids: CASSPSAGGTGEQYF. The chain employs TRBV18 and TRBJ2-7; 8 bases match TRBD2. Germline CDR1 reads KGHSH; CDR2 reads LQKENI. V lost 2 bases, J lost 6 bases, and 9 bases stayed unmatched. The CDR3 is 15 amino acids.

The CDR3 region is CASSLVGSRGDEQFF. In DNA, the CDR3 is TGTGCCAGCAGCTTAGTTGGGTCACGAGGAGATGAGCAGTTCTTC. This sequence joins TRBV11-2 and TRBJ2-1; D not resolved. The CDR3 spans 15 residues. Trimming cost V 1 base and J 8 bases, with 15 bases left between them. In germline, CDR1 is SGHAT, CDR2 FQNNGV.

The chain is built from TRBV19 and TRBJ1-5; D gene ambiguous. Germline lookup yields CDR1 LNHDA and CDR2 SQIVND (reference sequence). The germline V and J ends were trimmed by 8 bases and 6 bases, with 11 bases remaining between them. The CDR3 has 12 amino acids. The CDR3 loop reads CASSSGFQPQHF. As DNA, the CDR3 is TGTGCCAGTTCGTCAGGTTTTCAGCCCCAGCATTTT.